This TCR beta chain was captured by sequencing in a study of blood T cell repertoires in COVID-19 (dated by TCRdb to the early 2020s). Turning to the overall study: Samples from collaborators originated in the United States, Italy and Spain and spanned both the acute and convalescent phases of COVID-19. A de-identified subject ID, COVID-19 status, age in years and sex were almost always included in the sample metadata. Where available, HLA class I and class II types were taken from metadata supplied by the sample provider and were not determined by assay-based typing. The repertoires were made available in a free public database intended to serve as a resource for research on the immune response to SARS-CoV-2. Deeply sampled blood TCRbeta repertoires from subjects exposed to, actively infected with, or recovered from COVID-19 were included in the dataset. The prospective study material was composed of cDNA or gDNA derived from T cells, B-cell-depleted T cells, or PBMCs. Samples were obtained from the ongoing ImmuneRACE study (first 160 participants) and from 1,254 subjects provided by 6 global collaborators. Broad study findings and their caveats: How much clinical and demographic metadata was included differed by source and by participant, and the metadata was provided uncurated.

Whole blood was collected in K2EDTA tubes by collaborating institutions according to the institutions' own protocols. For TCRbeta analysis, collaborators shipped samples in one of three forms: frozen whole blood, isolated PBMCs, or DNA extracted from either of those sample types. As encoded in the germline V gene, CDR1 is MNHEY while CDR2 is SVGAGI. The CDR3 spans 16 residues, from the cysteine through the phenylalanine. Just the 48-base CDR3 DNA is kept, in frame starting at base 1. V is trimmed back by 0 bases and J by 4 bases, and the junction contains 5 bases that no gene match accounts for. A remark on this clone: This clone's antigen is unknown. Base qualities are missing; no much larger clone stands one base away.

The immunoSEQ Assay, a bias-controlled multiplex PCR, was used to amplify TCRbeta CDR3 regions from genomic DNA. The authors' analysis ran thus. Within the assay, amplification of reference gene primers was used to estimate how many nucleated cells each sample contained. Sequence reads were collapsed and filtered to measure the absolute abundance of every unique TCRbeta CDR3 rearrangement. For each sample, productive Simpson clonality was calculated as the square root of Simpson's diversity index across productive rearrangements. In TCRdb, the immuneACCESS table is reduced to in-frame sequences with V and J assigned. These tables do not hold every clone; where another copy was compared, an unresolved V gene accounts for under half, and the others remain unexplained. The DNA was the basis for D and trimming; V, J and clone size are from that table. The sample table contains around 60,000 clones; only one count was recorded for 70% to 90% of them. The leading ten clones occupy less than 4.5% of the sample.

The sequencing input was peripheral blood. The origin of this receptor is a man aged 45-65 years with active COVID-19. The V and J genes are TRBV6-5 and TRBJ2-7, with 11 bases in between that match TRBD1. The CDR3 loop reads CASSYSGGTGGYEQYF. The nucleotide sequence reads TGTGCCAGCAGTTACTCCGGCGGGACAGGGGGTTACGAGCAGTACTTC.